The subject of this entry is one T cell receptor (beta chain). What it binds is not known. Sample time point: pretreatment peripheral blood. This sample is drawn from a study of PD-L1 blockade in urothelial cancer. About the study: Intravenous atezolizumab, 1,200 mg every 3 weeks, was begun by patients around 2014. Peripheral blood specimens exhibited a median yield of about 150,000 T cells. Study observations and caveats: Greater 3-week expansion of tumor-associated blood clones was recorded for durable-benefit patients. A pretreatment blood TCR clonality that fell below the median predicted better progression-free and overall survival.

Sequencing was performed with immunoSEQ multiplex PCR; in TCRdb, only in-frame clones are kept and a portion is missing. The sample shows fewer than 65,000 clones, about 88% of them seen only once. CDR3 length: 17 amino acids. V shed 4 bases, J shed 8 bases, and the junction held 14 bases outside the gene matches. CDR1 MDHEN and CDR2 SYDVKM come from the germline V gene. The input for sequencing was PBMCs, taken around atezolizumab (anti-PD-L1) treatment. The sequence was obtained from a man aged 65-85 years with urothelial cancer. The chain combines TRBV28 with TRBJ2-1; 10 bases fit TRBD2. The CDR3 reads CASSSPGAGGGLDEQFF. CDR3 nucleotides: TGTGCCAGCAGTTCCCCCGGAGCGGGAGGGGGCTTGGATGAGCAGTTCTTC.